This T cell receptor beta chain was identified in a study of OX40 agonist ivuxolimab in advanced cancers. In the study overall: The group had a mean age of around 60 years, ranged from about 23 to 85, and was around 82% male. The eligibility criteria allowed prior anti-PD-1, anti-PD-L1 or anti-CTLA-4 therapy, and 40% had some. Three patients responded partially, comprising one with hepatocellular carcinoma and two with cutaneous melanoma.

Germline values: CDR1 SGHRS, CDR2 YFSETQ. The CDR3 contains 15 residues. The junction had 4 bases not matched to a gene; V was cut back by 2 bases and J by 3 bases. Sequencing was performed with immunoSEQ multiplex PCR; in TCRdb, only in-frame clones are kept and a portion is missing. Among approximately 60,000 clones, 80% to 85% were seen once, and the ten largest hold approximately 5%. Cycle 7 day 1, cycle 4 day 1, and baseline were the timepoints at which blood was sampled. The receptor comes from an adult with an advanced solid tumor such as melanoma, head and neck, liver or kidney cancer. The specimen was CD4+ or CD8+ T cells sorted from blood, collected in a trial of the OX40 agonist ivuxolimab. This chain links TRBV5-1 with TRBJ2-5; 10 nucleotides line up with TRBD1. CDR3 sequence reads: CASSFAGTGEETQYF. The CDR3 nucleotides are TGCGCCAGCAGCTTCGCCGGGACAGGGGAAGAGACCCAGTACTTC.